The T cell receptor (beta chain) described here comes from a study of tumour-infiltrating T cells in Burkitt lymphoma. Study overall: Productive clonality predicted overall and progression-free survival.

Germline V gives CDR1 MNHEY, CDR2 SVGAGI. This CDR3 contains 14 residues. The ends were cut back, 7 bases at V and 3 bases at J, with 15 bases in the middle. The protocol was immunoSEQ multiplex PCR, while the TCRdb copy is restricted to in-frame clones and leaves out a portion. Of approximately 15,000 clones in the sample, around four fifths were seen once. Sequencing input: tumor tissue. The source of this sequence is a human donor with diffuse large B-cell lymphoma. The rearrangement joins TRBV6-5 to TRBJ1-1; D gene unclear. The CDR3 loop is CASTPDRSYTEAFF. DNA of the CDR3: TGTGCCAGCACCCCGGACCGGTCGTACACTGAAGCTTTCTTT.